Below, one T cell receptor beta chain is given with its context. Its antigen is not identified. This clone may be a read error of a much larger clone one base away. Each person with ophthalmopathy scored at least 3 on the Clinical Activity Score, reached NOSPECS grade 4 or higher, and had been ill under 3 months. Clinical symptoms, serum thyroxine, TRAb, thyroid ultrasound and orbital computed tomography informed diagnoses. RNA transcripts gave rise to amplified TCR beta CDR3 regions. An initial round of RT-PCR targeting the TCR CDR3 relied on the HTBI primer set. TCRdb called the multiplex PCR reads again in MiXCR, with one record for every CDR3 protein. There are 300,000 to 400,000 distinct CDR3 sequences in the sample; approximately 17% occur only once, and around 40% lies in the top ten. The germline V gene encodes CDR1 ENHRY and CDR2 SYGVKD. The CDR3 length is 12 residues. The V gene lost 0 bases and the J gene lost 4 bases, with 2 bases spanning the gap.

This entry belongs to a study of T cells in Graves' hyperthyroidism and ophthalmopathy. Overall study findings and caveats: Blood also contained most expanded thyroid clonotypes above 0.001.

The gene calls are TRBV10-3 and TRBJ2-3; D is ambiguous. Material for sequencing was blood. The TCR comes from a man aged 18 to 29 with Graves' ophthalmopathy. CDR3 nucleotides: TGTGCCATCAGTGAGTCGGCAGATACGCAGTATTTT. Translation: CAISESADTQYF.